Shown below are 6 T cell receptor beta chains from a single sample sequenced in a study of cytomegalovirus exposure and HLA in healthy donors. Vbeta (60) and Jbeta (13) primers were used in the PCR. Clones were read by immunoSEQ multiplex PCR, and TCRdb kept only the in-frame ones, dropping some. The sample lists 100,000 or so clones, 80% to 85% occurring once. The sequencing input was PBMCs. The receptors shown here come from a man aged 25 to 40 in good health and CMV-seropositive.

The genes are TRBV4-2 and TRBJ2-3, with 7 bases aligning to TRBD1. J gave up 5 bases and V 8 bases, and 7 bases lay outside the gene matches. The CDR3 contains 13 residues. Germline V CDR1 and CDR2: LGHNA, YNFKEQ. CDR3 region: CASSDRIGDTQYF. The CDR3 DNA follows: TGTGCCAGCTCGGACAGGATCGGAGATACGCAGTATTTT.

This clone has a handful of counts. Here the CDR3 DNA reads TGTGCCAGCACCCCATCAGACAGGGTGGGACCTGGCTACACCTTC. Its protein product is CASTPSDRVGPGYTF. The rearrangement joins TRBV28 to TRBJ1-2, with TRBD1 matching 7 bases. The V gene's germline CDR1 is MDHEN and CDR2 SYDVKM. V was pared by 7 bases and J by 7 bases, with 15 bases of the junction left unmatched. The CDR3 is 15 amino acids.

The rearrangement uses TRBV6-1 and TRBJ1-2, with 10 bases that match TRBD1. Germline CDR1 is MNHNS and CDR2 is SASEGT. The CDR3 runs 13 residues. V gave up 6 bases and J gave up 3 bases; unmatched junction bases: 1. The CDR3 loop is CASRGTGDYGYTF. Here the CDR3 DNA reads TGTGCCAGCAGAGGGACAGGGGACTATGGCTACACCTTC.

This clone was seen a single time. The chain joins TRBV7-6 to TRBJ2-2, with no clear D. Trimming removed 1 base at V and 6 bases at J, with 6 bases between. The CDR3 runs 13 residues. Germline V gives CDR1 SGHVS, CDR2 FNYEAQ. In nucleotides, the CDR3 is TGTGCCAGCAGCTTAGAAGCTGCCGGGGAGCTGTTTTTT. Amino acids: CASSLEAAGELFF.

The chain has TRBV10-1 and TRBJ2-7; D may be TRBD1 (5 bases). Germline assignment: CDR1 WNHNN and CDR2 SYGVQD (reference sequence). The CDR3 is 13 amino acids. Trimming shortened V by 7 bases and J by 3 bases, and 13 bases separated the two germline ends. The CDR3 DNA is TGCGCCAGCACCCCAGGGCCTCTCTACGAGCAGTACTTC. It codes for CASTPGPLYEQYF.

CDR3 in amino acids: CASSLLGVGANVLTF. CDR3 in DNA: TGTGCCAGCAGCTTATTAGGGGTCGGGGCCAACGTCCTGACTTTC. V and J are TRBV7-9 and TRBJ2-6, with D perhaps matching TRBD1 (5 bases). The V end was cut by 2 bases, the J end by 4 bases, with 9 bases between. The CDR3 sequence is 15 residues long. From germline, CDR1 is SEHNR and CDR2 FQNEAQ (reference sequence).